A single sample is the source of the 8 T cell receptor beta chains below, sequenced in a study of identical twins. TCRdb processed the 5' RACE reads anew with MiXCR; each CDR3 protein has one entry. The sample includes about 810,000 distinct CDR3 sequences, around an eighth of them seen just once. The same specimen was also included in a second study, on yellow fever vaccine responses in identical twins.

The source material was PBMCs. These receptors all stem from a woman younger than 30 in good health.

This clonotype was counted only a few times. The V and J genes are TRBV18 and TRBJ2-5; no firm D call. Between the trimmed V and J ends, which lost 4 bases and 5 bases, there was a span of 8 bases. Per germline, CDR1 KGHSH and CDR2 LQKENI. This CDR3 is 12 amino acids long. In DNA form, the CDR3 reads TGTGCCAGCTCACTCCAAGTGGAGACCCAGTACTTC. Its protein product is CASSLQVETQYF.

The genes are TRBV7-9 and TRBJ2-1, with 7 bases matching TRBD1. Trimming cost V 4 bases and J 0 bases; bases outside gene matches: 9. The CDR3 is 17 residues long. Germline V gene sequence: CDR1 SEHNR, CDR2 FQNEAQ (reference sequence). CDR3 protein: CASSWGGSGGSYNEQFF. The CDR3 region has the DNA TGTGCCAGCAGCTGGGGTGGGTCAGGGGGCTCCTACAATGAGCAGTTCTTC. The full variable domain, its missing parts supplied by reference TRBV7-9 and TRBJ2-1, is DTGVSQNPRHKITKRGQNVTFRCDPISEHNRLYWYRQTLGQGPEFLTYFQNEAQLEKSRLLSDRFSAERPKGSFSTLEIQRTEQGDSAMYLCASSWGGSGGSYNEQFFGPGTRLTVL.

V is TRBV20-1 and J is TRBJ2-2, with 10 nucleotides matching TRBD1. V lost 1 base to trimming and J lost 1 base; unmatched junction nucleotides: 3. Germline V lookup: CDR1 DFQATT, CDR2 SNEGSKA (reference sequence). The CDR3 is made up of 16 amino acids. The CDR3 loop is CSARGGDRGNTGELFF. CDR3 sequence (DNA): TGCAGTGCTAGAGGGGGGGACAGGGGGAACACCGGGGAGCTGTTTTTT.

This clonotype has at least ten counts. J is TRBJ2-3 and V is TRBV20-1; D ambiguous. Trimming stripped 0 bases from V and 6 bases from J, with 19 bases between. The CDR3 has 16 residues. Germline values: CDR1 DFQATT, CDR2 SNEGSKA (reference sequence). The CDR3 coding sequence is TGCAGTGCTAGAGAGGGTTTCGGGCAGGTGTGGGATACGCAGTATTTT. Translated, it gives CSAREGFGQVWDTQYF.

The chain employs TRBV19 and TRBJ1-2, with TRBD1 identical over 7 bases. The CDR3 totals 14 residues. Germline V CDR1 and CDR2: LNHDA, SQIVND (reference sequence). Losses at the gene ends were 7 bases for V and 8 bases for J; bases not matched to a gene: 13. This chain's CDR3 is CASTKRTGWWGYTF. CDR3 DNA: TGTGCCAGTACCAAGAGGACAGGCTGGTGGGGCTACACCTTC.

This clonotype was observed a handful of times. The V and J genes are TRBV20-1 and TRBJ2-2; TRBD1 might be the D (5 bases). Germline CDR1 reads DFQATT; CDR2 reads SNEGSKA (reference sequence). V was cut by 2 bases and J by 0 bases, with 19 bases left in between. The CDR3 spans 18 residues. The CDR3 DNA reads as TGCAGTGCTAGACCGATCATAGGGGTAGAAACGAACACCGGGGAGCTGTTTTTT. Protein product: CSARPIIGVETNTGELFF.

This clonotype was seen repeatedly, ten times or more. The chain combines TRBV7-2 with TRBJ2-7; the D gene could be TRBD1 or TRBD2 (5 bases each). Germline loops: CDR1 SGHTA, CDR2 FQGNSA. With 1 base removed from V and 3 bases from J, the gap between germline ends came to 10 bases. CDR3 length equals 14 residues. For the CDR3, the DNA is TGTGCCAGCAGCTTAGTTGGGGGTAACTACGAGCAGTACGTC. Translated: CASSLVGGNYEQYV.

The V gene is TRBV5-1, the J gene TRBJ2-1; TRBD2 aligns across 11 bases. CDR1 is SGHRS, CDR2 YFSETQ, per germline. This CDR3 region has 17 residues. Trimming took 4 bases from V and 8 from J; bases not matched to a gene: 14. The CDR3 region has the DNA TGCGCCAGCAGCCCCGGTGGTAGCGGGAGGGCCGGGGATGAGCAGTTCTTC. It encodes CASSPGGSGRAGDEQFF.